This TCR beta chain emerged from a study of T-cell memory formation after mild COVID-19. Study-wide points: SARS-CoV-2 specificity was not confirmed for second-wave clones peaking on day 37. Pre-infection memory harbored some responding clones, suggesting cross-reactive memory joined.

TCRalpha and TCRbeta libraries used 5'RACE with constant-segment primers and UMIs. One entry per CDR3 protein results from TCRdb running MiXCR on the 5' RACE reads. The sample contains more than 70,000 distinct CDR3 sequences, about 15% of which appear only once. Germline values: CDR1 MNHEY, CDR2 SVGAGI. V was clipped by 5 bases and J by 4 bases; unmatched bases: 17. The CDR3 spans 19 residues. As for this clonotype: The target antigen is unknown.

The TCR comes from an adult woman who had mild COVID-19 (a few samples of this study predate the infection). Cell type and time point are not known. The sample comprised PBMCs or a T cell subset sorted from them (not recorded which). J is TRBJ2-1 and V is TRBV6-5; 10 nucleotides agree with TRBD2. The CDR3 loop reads CASSDVQISGRSQYNEQFF. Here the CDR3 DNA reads TGTGCCAGCAGTGACGTCCAGATTAGCGGGAGGTCCCAATACAATGAGCAGTTCTTC.